A single sample is the source of the 28 T cell receptor beta chains below, sequenced in a study of blood T cells in healthy people across ages. PCR was performed a second time for 7 to 11 cycles using a sample-barcoded 5' primer and a J-beta primer mix. TCRdb reanalysed the 5' RACE reads using MiXCR and keeps one entry per CDR3 protein. Among 550,000 to 800,000 distinct CDR3 sequences listed, 32% were seen once. Sequencing was carried out using blood. The receptors come from an elderly woman in good health.

In this sample, this clonotype turned up a few times. This chain joins TRBV4-1 and TRBJ2-6, with D possibly being TRBD1 (5 bases). This CDR3 is built from 18 residues. Trimming pared 1 base from V and 1 base from J, leaving 14 bases between. Germline CDR1 is MGHRA and CDR2 is YSYEKL. CDR3 sequence reads: CASSQVDMGISGANVLTF. The DNA of the CDR3 is TGCGCCAGCAGCCAAGTGGACATGGGGATATCTGGGGCCAACGTCCTGACTTTC.

This clonotype showed up many times. The chain has TRBV30 and TRBJ2-5; the D is unclear. V lost 3 bases, J lost 1 base, and 6 bases lay in between. Germline V gene sequence: CDR1 GTSNPN, CDR2 SVGIG (reference sequence). The CDR3 spans 12 residues. CDR3 nucleotides: TGTGCCTGGAGGTTCAGCCAAGAGACCCAGTACTTC. Its translation is CAWRFSQETQYF.

Only a few counts were recorded for this clonotype. The rearrangement uses TRBV2 and TRBJ2-2; 9 bases line up with TRBD1. This CDR3 is built from 15 residues. The J segment lost 5 bases and the V segment lost 7 bases, leaving 8 bases of the junction unmatched. Looked up from germline, CDR1 is SNHLY and CDR2 is FYNNEI. The CDR3 protein is CASMDGTGWTGELFF. The DNA of the CDR3 is TGTGCCAGCATGGACGGGACAGGGTGGACCGGGGAGCTGTTTTTT. Based on the CDR3 plus reference TRBV2 and TRBJ2-2, the full variable domain is EPEVTQTPSHQVTQMGQEVILRCVPISNHLYFYWYRQILGQKVEFLVSFYNNEISEKSEIFDDQFSVERPDGSNFTLKIRSTKLEDSAMYFCASMDGTGWTGELFFGEGSRLTVL.

Here the CDR3 DNA reads TGTGCCATCAGTACGGGGGGGGTGAACACTGAAGCTTTCTTT. Residues: CAISTGGVNTEAFF. This chain joins TRBV10-3 and TRBJ1-1; possible D gene TRBD1, 5 bases. CDR3 length: 14 residues. The V gene lost 5 bases and the J gene lost 0 bases, with 10 bases spanning the gap. Germline values: CDR1 ENHRY, CDR2 SYGVKD.

This clonotype was observed at least ten times. The chain employs TRBV6-5 and TRBJ2-5; TRBD1 matches 7 bases. CDR1 is MNHEY and CDR2 is SVGAGI in the germline V gene. V lost 0 bases and J lost 0; bases outside the gene matches: 13. The CDR3 totals 19 residues. The CDR3 reads CASSYSGQASWGYQETQYF. CDR3 bases: TGTGCCAGCAGTTACTCAGGACAGGCATCTTGGGGGTACCAAGAGACCCAGTACTTC.

At least ten counts were recorded for this clonotype. A single base separates this from a much larger clone, so it may be a read error. V usage is TRBV7-8 and J usage is TRBJ2-7; 9 bases map to TRBD2. Trimming at V came to 3 bases and at J to 3 bases, leaving 6 bases not matched to a gene. The V gene's germline CDR1 is SGHVS and CDR2 FQNEAQ. The CDR3 length is 15 residues. The CDR3 DNA follows: TGTGCCAGCAGCTTGGGGGCTAGCGGGGACTACGAGCAGTACTTC. Amino acids: CASSLGASGDYEQYF.

Concerning this clonotype itself: With a much larger clone just one base away, this may be a read error. The rearrangement joins TRBV7-2 to TRBJ2-5; 9 bases align to TRBD2. The CDR3 runs 15 residues. J was trimmed by 4 bases and V by 3 bases; bases with no gene match: 6. From germline, CDR1 is SGHTA and CDR2 FQGNSA. The CDR3, as DNA: TGTGCCAGCAGCTTGGGGCGGGGGGGGGGAGAGACCCAGTACTTC. It encodes CASSLGRGGGETQYF.

This clonotype showed up many times. This sequence joins TRBV6-2 or TRBV6-3 and TRBJ2-1, with 11 bases lining up with TRBD2. The CDR3 runs to 17 residues. Unmatched junction bases numbered 12, after V lost 2 bases and J lost 9 bases. CDR1 and CDR2 (germline): MNHEY, SVGEGT. The CDR3 here is CASSYPRVAGGPSEQFF. The CDR3 bases are TGTGCCAGCAGTTACCCTCGGGTAGCGGGGGGGCCGAGTGAGCAGTTCTTC.

This clonotype was seen repeatedly, ten times or more. The genes are TRBV6-5 and TRBJ2-1; 8 positions match TRBD2. The CDR3 consists of 16 residues. The germline V gene encodes CDR1 MNHEY and CDR2 SVGAGI. V lost 0 bases, J lost 4 bases, and 5 bases stayed unmatched. CDR3 coding DNA: TGTGCCAGCAGTTACTCGAGCGGGGGCCGATACAATGAGCAGTTCTTC. Its protein product is CASSYSSGGRYNEQFF.

The chain uses TRBV20-1 and TRBJ2-3, with 8 nucleotides matching TRBD1. Germline CDR1 reads DFQATT; CDR2 reads SNEGSKA (reference sequence). The junction had 11 bases not matched to a gene; V was cut back by 4 bases and J by 5 bases. The length of the CDR3 is 15 residues. The CDR3: CSATRRQGAEDTQYF. CDR3 bases: TGCAGTGCTACACGTCGCCAGGGGGCTGAAGATACGCAGTATTTT.

This clonotype was found a few times. A much larger clone lies one base from this, so it may be a read error. The rearrangement links TRBV6-2 or TRBV6-3 to TRBJ2-3; D is possibly TRBD1 (5 bases). Per germline, CDR1 MNHEY and CDR2 SVGEGT. The CDR3 totals 15 residues. The CDR3 loop reads CASSYGSHSTGTQYF. Here the CDR3 DNA reads TGTGCCAGCAGTTACGGCAGCCATAGCACAGGTACGCAGTATTTT.

The rearrangement links TRBV5-1 to TRBJ1-1, with D perhaps matching TRBD1 (6 bases). There are 12 residues in the CDR3. Germline CDR1 SGHRS, CDR2 YFSETQ. V dropped 4 bases and J dropped 9 bases, with 13 bases sitting between them. CDR3 sequence reads: CASSRGGKQAFF. The CDR3 bases are TGCGCCAGCAGCCGAGGGGGAAAACAAGCTTTCTTT.

This clonotype was seen ten or more times. The rearrangement joins TRBV5-1 to TRBJ2-7; a weak D match, TRBD2 (6 bases). Trimming removed 4 bases from V and 2 bases from J, with 16 bases in between. CDR3 length equals 15 residues. Germline assignment: CDR1 SGHRS and CDR2 YFSETQ. CDR3: CASSLIGGKTYEQYF. The DNA for the CDR3 is TGCGCCAGCAGCCTAATCGGGGGTAAGACCTACGAGCAGTACTTC.

This clonotype has a single count. V is TRBV3-1 and J is TRBJ1-1, with D perhaps matching TRBD1 (5 bases). The germline gives CDR1 LGHDT, CDR2 YNNKEL (reference sequence). The V end lost 2 bases, the J end lost 0 bases, and 7 bases lay between the germline ends. The CDR3 contains 14 residues. The CDR3 DNA is TGTGCCAGCAGCCAACAGGGCATGAACACTGAAGCTTTCTTT. Protein sequence: CASSQQGMNTEAFF.

The gene calls are TRBV29-1 and TRBJ2-7, with 9 nucleotides matching TRBD1. V was pared by 5 bases and J by 3 bases, with 14 bases of the junction left unmatched. The germline V gene has CDR1 SQVTM and CDR2 ANQGSEA. There are 16 residues in the CDR3. CDR3 protein: CSVSPGQGASLYEQYF. The DNA of the CDR3 is TGCAGCGTTTCACCGGGACAGGGTGCCTCCCTCTACGAGCAGTACTTC.

This chain joins TRBV10-3 and TRBJ2-6; D might be TRBD2 (5 bases). The germline V gene has CDR1 ENHRY and CDR2 SYGVKD. This CDR3 has 18 amino acids. V lost 4 bases to trimming and J lost 2 bases, with 18 bases between them. The CDR3: CAISGGVGRGAGANVLTF. The CDR3 DNA reads as TGTGCCATCAGTGGTGGGGTAGGGAGAGGCGCTGGGGCCAACGTCCTGACTTTC.

Of note for this clonotype: A read error may explain this, as a much larger clone is one base away. The CDR3, as DNA: TGTGCCAGCAGCTCAGCGAGACAGGTGGGTCAAGAGACCCAGTACTTC. Amino acids: CASSSARQVGQETQYF. The rearrangement links TRBV7-6 to TRBJ2-5, with D perhaps TRBD1 (6 bases). This CDR3 region has 16 residues. CDR1 and CDR2 from the germline V gene are SGHVS and FNYEAQ. V lost 4 bases and J 2 bases, leaving 17 bases between the germline ends.

In the case of this clonotype: Possible read error: a much larger clone is one base away. The rearrangement uses TRBV4-3 and TRBJ2-7; D gene uncertain. The germline V and J ends were trimmed by 0 bases and 5 bases, with 14 bases remaining between them. Germline V gene data show CDR1 as LGHNA and CDR2 as YSLEER. This CDR3 has 15 residues. CDR3 nucleotides: TGCGCCAGCAGCCAAGATCGGGCAAGTGGCGACGAGCAGTACTTC. Encoded protein: CASSQDRASGDEQYF.

Ten or more counts support this clonotype. The chain combines TRBV20-1 with TRBJ2-7; D is perhaps TRBD1 (5 bases). The CDR3 is 11 residues long. Germline CDR1 reads DFQATT; CDR2 reads SNEGSKA (reference sequence). V lost 6 bases to trimming and J lost 4 bases, with 10 bases between them. CDR3 in DNA: TGCAGTGCCCCTGACAGTTACGAGCAGTACTTC. Its translation is CSAPDSYEQYF.

This chain joins TRBV24-1 and TRBJ2-5; D could derive from TRBD1 or TRBD2 (5 bases each). Germline CDR1 and CDR2: KGHDR and SFDVKD. This CDR3 comprises 16 residues. V shed 0 bases and J shed 2 bases, with 12 bases lying between them. The CDR3 region has the DNA TGTGCCACCAGTGATTTGGTCTTTGGGGGACAAGAGACCCAGTACTTC. Encoded protein: CATSDLVFGGQETQYF.

The chain combines TRBV4-2 with TRBJ2-3; TRBD2 aligns across 10 bases. CDR1 and CDR2 from the germline V gene are LGHNA and YNFKEQ. V dropped 4 bases and J dropped 4; count of bases not matched to a gene: 8. CDR3 length equals 16 residues. This CDR3 is CASSPQAGGGADTQYF. In DNA, the CDR3 is TGTGCCAGCAGCCCCCAAGCGGGGGGGGGAGCAGATACGCAGTATTTT.

This chain uses TRBV19 with TRBJ1-5; 9 positions match TRBD1. Germline V gene sequence: CDR1 LNHDA, CDR2 SQIVND (reference sequence). V trimming: 5 bases; J trimming: 9 bases; junction bases outside the gene matches: 8. This CDR3 has 14 amino acids. The CDR3 loop is CASSATGGSSPQHF. The DNA for the CDR3 is TGTGCCAGTAGTGCAACAGGGGGCTCATCGCCCCAGCATTTT.

Notes on this clonotype: A clone one base away is much larger, so this may be a read error. The chain joins TRBV24-1 to TRBJ2-7; TRBD2 aligns across 7 bases. V dropped 1 base and J dropped 12; count of bases not matched to a gene: 5. The CDR3 is 12 amino acids. In germline, CDR1 is KGHDR, CDR2 SFDVKD. DNA of the CDR3: TGTGCCACCAGTGATTTAGCGGGGTCACGGTACTTC. Amino acid sequence: CATSDLAGSRYF.

This clonotype was found many times. The chain couples TRBV29-1 to TRBJ1-2; D is ambiguous. Germline V gene data show CDR1 as SQVTM and CDR2 as ANQGSEA. V was trimmed by 3 bases and J by 7 bases, leaving 12 bases between them. The CDR3 spans 12 residues. CDR3 sequence (DNA): TGCAGCGTTGACGCCCAGGCGGGTGGCTACACCTTC. This codes for CSVDAQAGGYTF.

There are many counts of this clonotype. The V call is TRBV15, the J call TRBJ2-5, with 11 bases matching TRBD2. Germline CDR1 LNHNV, CDR2 YYDKDF (reference sequence). The CDR3 loop spans 19 amino acids. The junction had 15 bases not matched to a gene; V was cut back by 4 bases and J by 2 bases. The CDR3, as DNA: TGTGCCACCAGCACTCTTCCCGTAGCGGGGGGGCCTGAACAAGAGACCCAGTACTTC. Translating gives CATSTLPVAGGPEQETQYF.

This clonotype occurred once. The chain has TRBV20-1 and TRBJ1-2; possible D gene TRBD1, 5 bases. The length of the CDR3 is 12 residues. The V gene lost 1 base and the J gene lost 7 bases, with 10 bases spanning the gap. Per the germline V gene, CDR1 is DFQATT and CDR2 is SNEGSKA (reference sequence). The CDR3 loop reads CSARVGTSGYTF. The CDR3 DNA reads as TGCAGTGCTAGAGTGGGGACTAGTGGCTACACCTTC.

V is TRBV20-1 and J is TRBJ2-4, with 9 bases that match TRBD2. The CDR3 consists of 17 residues. V was clipped by 1 base and J by 0 bases; unmatched bases: 7. Germline V gene data show CDR1 as DFQATT and CDR2 as SNEGSKA (reference sequence). The DNA of the CDR3 is TGCAGTGCTAGAGGCGGGGGGGCCGAGATAGCCAAAAACATTCAGTACTTC. This encodes CSARGGGAEIAKNIQYF.

This clonotype was counted only a few times. The rearrangement joins TRBV4-1 to TRBJ1-1; D is ambiguous. The germline gives CDR1 MGHRA, CDR2 YSYEKL. The V end lost 7 bases, the J end lost 1 base, and 13 bases lay between the germline ends. CDR3 length: 14 amino acids. This CDR3 is CASTLGDSNTEAFF. CDR3 sequence (DNA): TGCGCCAGCACCTTAGGTGATTCGAACACTGAAGCTTTCTTT.